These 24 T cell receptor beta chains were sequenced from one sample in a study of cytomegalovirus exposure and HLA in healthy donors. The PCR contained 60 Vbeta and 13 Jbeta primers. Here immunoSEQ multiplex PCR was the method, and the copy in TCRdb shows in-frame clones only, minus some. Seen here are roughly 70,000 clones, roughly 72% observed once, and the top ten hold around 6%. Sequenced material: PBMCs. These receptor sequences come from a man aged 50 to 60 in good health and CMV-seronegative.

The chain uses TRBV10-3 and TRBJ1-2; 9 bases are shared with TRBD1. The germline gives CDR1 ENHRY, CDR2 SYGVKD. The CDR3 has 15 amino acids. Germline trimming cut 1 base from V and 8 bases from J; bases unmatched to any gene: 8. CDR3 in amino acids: CAISELTGGAEGYTF. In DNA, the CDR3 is TGTGCCATCAGTGAGTTAACAGGGGGCGCGGAAGGCTACACCTTC.

CDR3 residues: CASSLGYRGLVYGYTF. The CDR3 bases are TGTGCCAGCAGTTTAGGGTACAGGGGGCTGGTCTATGGCTACACCTTC. The genes are TRBV28 and TRBJ1-2; TRBD1 matches at 9 bases. The CDR3 consists of 16 residues. The ends lost 2 bases at V and 4 bases at J; junction bases unmatched: 8. Germline CDR1 and CDR2: MDHEN and SYDVKM.

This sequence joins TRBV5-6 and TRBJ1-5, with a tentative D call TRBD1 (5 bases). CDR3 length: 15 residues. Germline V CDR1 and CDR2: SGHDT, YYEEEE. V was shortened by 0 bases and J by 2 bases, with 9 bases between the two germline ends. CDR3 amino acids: CASSLGQIRNQPQHF. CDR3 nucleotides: TGTGCCAGCAGCTTGGGACAGATACGCAATCAGCCCCAGCATTTT.

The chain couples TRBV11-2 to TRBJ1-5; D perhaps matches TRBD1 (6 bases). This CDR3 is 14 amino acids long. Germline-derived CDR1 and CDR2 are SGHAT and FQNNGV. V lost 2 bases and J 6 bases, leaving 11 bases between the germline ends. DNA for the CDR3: TGTGCCAGCAGCTTAAACAGGGAGGGTCAGCCCCAGCATTTT. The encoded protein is CASSLNREGQPQHF.

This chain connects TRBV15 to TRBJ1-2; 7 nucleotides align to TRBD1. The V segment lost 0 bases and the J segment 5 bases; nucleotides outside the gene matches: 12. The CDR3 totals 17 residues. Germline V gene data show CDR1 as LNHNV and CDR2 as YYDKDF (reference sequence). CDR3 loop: CATSRDGDSLTLYGYTF. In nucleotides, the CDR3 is TGTGCCACCAGCAGAGACGGGGACAGCCTAACACTTTATGGCTACACCTTC.

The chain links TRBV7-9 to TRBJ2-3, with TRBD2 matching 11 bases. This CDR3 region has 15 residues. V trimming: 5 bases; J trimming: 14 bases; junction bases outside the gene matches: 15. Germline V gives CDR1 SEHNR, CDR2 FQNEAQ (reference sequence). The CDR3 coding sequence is TGTGCCAGCAGCCCTTTAGCGGGGGGGTTTAACCTACCGTATTTT. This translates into CASSPLAGGFNLPYF.

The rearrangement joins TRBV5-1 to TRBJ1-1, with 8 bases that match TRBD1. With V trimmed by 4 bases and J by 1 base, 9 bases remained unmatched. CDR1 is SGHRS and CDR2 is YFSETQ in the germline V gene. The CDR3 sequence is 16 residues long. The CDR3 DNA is TGCGCCAGCAGCCCGAGTCCCGGGACAGGGAACACTGAAGCTTTCTTT. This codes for CASSPSPGTGNTEAFF.

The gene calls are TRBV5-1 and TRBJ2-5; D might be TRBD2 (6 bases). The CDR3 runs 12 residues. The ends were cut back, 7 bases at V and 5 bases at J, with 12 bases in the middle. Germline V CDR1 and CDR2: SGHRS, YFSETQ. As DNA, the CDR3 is TGCGCCAGCCGGAAGGAGGGTGAGACCCAGTACTTC. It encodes CASRKEGETQYF. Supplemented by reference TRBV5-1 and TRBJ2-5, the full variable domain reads KAGVTQTPRYLIKTRGQQVTLSCSPISGHRSVSWYQQTPGQGLQFLFEYFSETQRNKGNFPGRFSGRQFSNSRSEMNVSTLELGDSALYLCASRKEGETQYFGPGTRLLVL.

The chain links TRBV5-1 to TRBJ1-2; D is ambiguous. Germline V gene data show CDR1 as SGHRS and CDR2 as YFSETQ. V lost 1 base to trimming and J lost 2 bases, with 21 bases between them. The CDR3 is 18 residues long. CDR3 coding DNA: TGCGCCAGCAGCTTGAAACCAACAGTCACAATAAGAAACTATGGCTACACCTTC. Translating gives CASSLKPTVTIRNYGYTF.

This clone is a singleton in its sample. This CDR3 is CASSDRGFSTGKQFF. DNA for the CDR3: TGTGCCAGCAGTGACAGGGGCTTTTCAACTGGGAAGCAGTTCTTC. The chain joins TRBV25-1 to TRBJ2-1; D is possibly TRBD1 (6 bases). V shed 3 bases and J shed 11 bases, with 20 bases lying between them. Germline assignment: CDR1 MGHDK and CDR2 SYGVNS. The CDR3 spans 15 residues.

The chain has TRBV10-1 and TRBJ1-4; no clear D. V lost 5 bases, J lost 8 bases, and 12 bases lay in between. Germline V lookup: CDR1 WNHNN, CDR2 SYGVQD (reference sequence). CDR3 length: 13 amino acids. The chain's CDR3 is CASSSGLGEKLFF. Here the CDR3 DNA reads TGCGCCAGCAGTTCCGGACTAGGAGAAAAACTGTTTTTT.

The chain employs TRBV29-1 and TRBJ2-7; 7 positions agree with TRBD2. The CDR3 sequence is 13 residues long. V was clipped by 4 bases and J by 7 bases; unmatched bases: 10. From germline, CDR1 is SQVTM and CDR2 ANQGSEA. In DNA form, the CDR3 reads TGCAGCGTTGGACTGACAACCGGGAGGGAGCAGTACTTC. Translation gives CSVGLTTGREQYF.

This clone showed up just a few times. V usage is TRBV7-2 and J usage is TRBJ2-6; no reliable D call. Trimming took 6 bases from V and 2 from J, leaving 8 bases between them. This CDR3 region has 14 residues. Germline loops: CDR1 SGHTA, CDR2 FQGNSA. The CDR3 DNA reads TGTGCCAGCAGTCCCCAAACTGGGGCCAACGTCCTGACTTTC. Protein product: CASSPQTGANVLTF. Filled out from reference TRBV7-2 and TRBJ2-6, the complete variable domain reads GAGVSQSPSNKVTEKGKDVELRCDPISGHTALYWYRQSLGQGLEFLIYFQGNSAPDKSGLPSDRFSAERTGGSVSTLTIQRTQQEDSAVYLCASSPQTGANVLTFGAGSRLTVL.

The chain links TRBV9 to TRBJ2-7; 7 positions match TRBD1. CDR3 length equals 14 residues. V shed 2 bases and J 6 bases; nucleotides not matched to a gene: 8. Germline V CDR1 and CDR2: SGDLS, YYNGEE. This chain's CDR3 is CASSVPASGGEQYF. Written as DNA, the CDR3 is TGTGCCAGCAGCGTCCCAGCGTCAGGGGGCGAGCAGTACTTC.

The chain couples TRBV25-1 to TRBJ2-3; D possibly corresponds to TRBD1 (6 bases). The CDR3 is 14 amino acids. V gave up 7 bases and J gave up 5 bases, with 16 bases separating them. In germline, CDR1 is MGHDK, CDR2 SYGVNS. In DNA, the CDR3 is TGTGCCAGCACGGACAGCAAAAGACTAGATACGCAGTATTTT. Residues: CASTDSKRLDTQYF.

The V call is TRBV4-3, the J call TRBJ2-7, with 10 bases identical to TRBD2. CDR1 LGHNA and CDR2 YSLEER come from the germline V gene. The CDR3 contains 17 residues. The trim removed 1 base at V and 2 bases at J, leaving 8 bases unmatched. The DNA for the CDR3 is TGCGCCAGCAGCCAAGGGATTGGGCTAGCGGGAGCCTACGAGCAGTACTTC. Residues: CASSQGIGLAGAYEQYF.

The CDR3 DNA is TGTGCCAGCAGCAAGGGGGCAGACTACGAGCAGTACTTC. Translated, it gives CASSKGADYEQYF. The V call is TRBV9, the J call TRBJ2-7; TRBD1 agrees at 7 bases. With V trimmed by 4 bases and J by 3 bases, 4 bases remained unmatched. From germline, CDR1 is SGDLS and CDR2 YYNGEE. The CDR3 runs 13 residues.

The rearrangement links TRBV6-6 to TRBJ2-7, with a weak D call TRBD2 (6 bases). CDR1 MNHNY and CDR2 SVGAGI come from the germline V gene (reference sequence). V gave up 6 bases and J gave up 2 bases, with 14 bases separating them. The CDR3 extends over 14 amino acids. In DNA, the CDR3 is TGTGCCAGCAGCCAAGCTAGCGTACCCTACGAGCAGTACTTC. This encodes CASSQASVPYEQYF.

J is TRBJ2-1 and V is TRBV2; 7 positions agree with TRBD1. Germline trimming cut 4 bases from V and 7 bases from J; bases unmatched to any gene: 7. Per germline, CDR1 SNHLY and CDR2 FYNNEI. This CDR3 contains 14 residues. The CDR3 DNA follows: TGTGCCAGCAGTGCGACAGGGTATGGGAATGAGCAGTTCTTC. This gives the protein CASSATGYGNEQFF.

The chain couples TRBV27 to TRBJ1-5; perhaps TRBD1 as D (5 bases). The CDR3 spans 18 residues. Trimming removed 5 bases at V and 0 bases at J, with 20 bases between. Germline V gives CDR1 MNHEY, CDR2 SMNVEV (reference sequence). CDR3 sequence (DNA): TGTGCCAGCAGTCTCACATGGGGCAATCCAGTTAGCAATCAGCCCCAGCATTTT. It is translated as CASSLTWGNPVSNQPQHF.

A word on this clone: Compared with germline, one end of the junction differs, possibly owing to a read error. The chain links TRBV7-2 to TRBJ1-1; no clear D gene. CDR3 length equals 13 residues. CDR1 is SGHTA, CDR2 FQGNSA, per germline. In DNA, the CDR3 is TGTGCCAGCAGCTCTAGCCGGAGCACTGAAGTTTTCTTT. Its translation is CASSSSRSTEVFF.

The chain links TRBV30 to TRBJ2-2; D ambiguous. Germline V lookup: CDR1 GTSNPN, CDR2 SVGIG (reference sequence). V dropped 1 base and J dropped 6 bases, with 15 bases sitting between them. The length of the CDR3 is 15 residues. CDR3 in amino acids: CAWSDLASLAGELFF. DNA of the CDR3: TGTGCCTGGAGTGATTTGGCTAGTCTGGCCGGGGAGCTGTTTTTT.

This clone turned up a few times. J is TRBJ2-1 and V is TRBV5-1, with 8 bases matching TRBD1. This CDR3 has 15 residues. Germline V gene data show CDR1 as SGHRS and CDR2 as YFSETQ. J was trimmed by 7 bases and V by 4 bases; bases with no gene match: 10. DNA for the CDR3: TGCGCCAGCAGCCCCGGACAGGGTCTGGTGAATGAGCAGTTCTTC. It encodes CASSPGQGLVNEQFF.

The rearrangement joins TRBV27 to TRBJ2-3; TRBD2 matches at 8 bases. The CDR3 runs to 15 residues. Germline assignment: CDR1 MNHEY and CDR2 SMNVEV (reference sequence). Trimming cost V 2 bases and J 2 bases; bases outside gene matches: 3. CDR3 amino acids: CASSLREGLTDTQYF. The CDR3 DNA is TGTGCCAGCAGTTTACGGGAGGGACTCACAGATACGCAGTATTTT.